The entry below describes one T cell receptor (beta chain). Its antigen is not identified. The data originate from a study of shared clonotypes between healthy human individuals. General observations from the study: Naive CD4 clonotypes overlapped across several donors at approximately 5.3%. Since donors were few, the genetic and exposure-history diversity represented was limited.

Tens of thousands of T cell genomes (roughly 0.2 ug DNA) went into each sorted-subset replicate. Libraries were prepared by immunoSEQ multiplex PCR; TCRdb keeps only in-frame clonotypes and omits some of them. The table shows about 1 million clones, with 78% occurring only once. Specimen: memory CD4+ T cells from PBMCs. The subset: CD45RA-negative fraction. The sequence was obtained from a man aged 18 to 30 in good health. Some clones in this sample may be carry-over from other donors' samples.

Here the CDR3 DNA reads TGTGCCAGCAGTAAAACCTCCATGGGACTAGCGGGATATGTCGATGAGCAGTTCTTC. Protein sequence: CASSKTSMGLAGYVDEQFF. The chain employs TRBV28 and TRBJ2-1; 13 bases align to TRBD2. Per germline, CDR1 MDHEN and CDR2 SYDVKM. The V gene end was trimmed by 5 bases and the J gene end by 8 bases; junction bases not matched to a gene: 18. The length of the CDR3 is 19 residues.